The entry below gives a single T cell receptor beta chain sequence along with its context. This clone was seen a few times. Its antigen specificity is not known. A far larger clone is one base from this, pointing to a likely read error. The data derive from a study of beta chain features in type 1 diabetes (dated by TCRdb to between 2017 and 2018). The study in broad terms: Mean age, gender distribution, total cell number and subset yield were not different between patients and healthy donors. A total of about 110 million sorted cells were examined across all samples, and the number of cells per subset was strongly correlated with RNA yield. The study compared the TCRB repertoires of sorted circulating CD4+ T cell subsets in recently diagnosed type 1 diabetes patients with those in matched healthy donors. Regulatory and stem cell-like memory subsets were obtained from only 8 patients and roughly 8 healthy donors, while naive and central memory subsets were obtained from all 30 or so donors. Overall study results and their limits: Because the HLA sub-analyses included only small numbers of individuals, any influence of HLA type on TCRB rearrangement was left unresolved. Type 1 diabetes patients showed a moderate but significant shortening of TCRB CDR3 length in all four CD4+ subsets. Sequencing cDNA rather than genomic DNA could over-represent highly expressing activated cells, although activation and CD3 levels did not differ between groups. Fewer insertions and more nucleotide deletions at VDJ recombination sites were observed in patients with type 1 diabetes, implying thymic rearrangement abnormalities. Naive, central memory and regulatory TCRB repertoires appeared more similar among patients than among healthy donors. PCR might favor shorter templates, but patient and control samples were amplified and corrected together, so any skew would affect both groups equally.

All of the isolated RNA was reverse transcribed with the High Capacity cDNA Reverse Transcription Kit, so expressed TCRB transcripts were sequenced. Naive, central memory and regulatory T cell samples underwent deep immunoSEQ sequencing, averaging around 4 million total reads per sample. Sorted cells were lysed in RLT buffer and RNA was extracted with DNase-treated RNeasy Micro or Mini kits, depending on cell number. To prevent cross-contamination, every cell subset was processed on its own, while patient and healthy donor samples were processed together. TCRB sequences were amplified from cDNA with the immunoSEQ multiplex PCR, producing 87-bp fragments spanning the CDR3 region. Sequencing of the amplicons was done on the Illumina HiSeq platform. Turning to the authors' computational methods: PCR bias was corrected computationally using synthetic template baselines, and reads within Hamming distance 2 were collapsed, with unmergeable singletons discarded. Reads were aligned against IMGT so that V, D and J genes, CDR3 length and insertions or deletions at six rearrangement sites could be assigned. Within each subset, clonotype counts were normalized to sorted cell number, after which true diversity and Gini coefficients were computed with the tcR R package. The overlap coefficient, calculated on TCRB nucleotide sequences, was used to quantify repertoire sharing. Entries here come from immuneACCESS through TCRdb and include only in-frame sequences with V and J called. Some clones fail to appear in such tables; in the studies checked, an unresolved V gene covers under half of the shortfall, and the cause of the remainder is unknown. The V and J calls and the clone size are those of that table, but D and trimming were determined from the DNA. Here the sample has fewer than 350,000 clones; roughly 8% occur a single time. The top ten clones comprise over 0.8% of the sample.

Each donor gave one peripheral blood draw, averaging roughly 100 mL, which was collected into heparinised tubes. Using a panel that included CD45RO, CCR7, CD25, CD127, CD95 and CD27, naive, central memory, regulatory and stem cell-like memory CD4+ T cells were sorted on a BD FACSAria II. A purity above 95% was achieved for all sorted populations. PBMCs were isolated immediately by Lymphoprep density gradient centrifugation and stained directly without culture. So that batch effects would be minimized, each experiment stained and sorted samples in pairs, pairing one healthy donor with one patient. According to the germline V gene, CDR1 reads SNHLY and CDR2 reads FYNNEI. The CDR3, from cysteine to phenylalanine, totals 15 residues. Just CDR3 DNA is preserved here, 45 bases in frame from base 1. The V end gives up 6 bases and the J end 2 bases, leaving 9 bases in the junction not matched to a gene.

The material sequenced was central memory CD4+ T cells from blood. The V and J segments used are TRBV2 and TRBJ2-5, with TRBD1 identical over 7 junction bases. The TCR was taken from a woman in her late teens or twenties in good health. The CDR3 here reads CASRGLGTEQETQYF. The DNA sequence is as follows: TGTGCCAGCAGGGGGTTGGGGACAGAGCAAGAGACCCAGTACTTC.